What follows is one TCR beta chain and its context. The antigen is undetermined. These data come from a study of OX40 agonist ivuxolimab in advanced cancers. V dropped 0 bases and J dropped 5; count of bases not matched to a gene: 2. Germline assignment: CDR1 MNHEY and CDR2 SVGAGI. The CDR3 extends over 15 amino acids. The repertoire was sequenced with immunoSEQ multiplex PCR; TCRdb's copy has only in-frame clones and lacks some. The sample contains tens of thousands of clones, under 95% of which appear only once. With autoimmune disease history or systemic immunosuppression, patients were excluded. Sampled blood was obtained at baseline, cycle 4 day 1, and cycle 7 day 1. Overall study results and limits: Averaged across samples, CD8+ T cells carried more expanded clones than CD4+ did. Some patients who did not respond also had low normalized T-cell clonal expansion.

The V gene is TRBV6-5, the J gene TRBJ2-7; TRBD1 matches at 12 bases. The clonotype was recovered from an adult with an advanced solid tumor such as melanoma, head and neck, liver or kidney cancer. The sample consisted of CD4+ or CD8+ T cells sorted from blood, taken in a trial of the OX40 agonist ivuxolimab. The CDR3 protein is CASSYSGQGADEQYF. The DNA of the CDR3 is TGTGCCAGCAGTTACTCGGGACAGGGGGCTGACGAGCAGTACTTC.